This is a list of T cell receptor beta chains from one sample in a study of blood T cell repertoires in COVID-19. TCRdb keeps only in-frame clones here, not all; method: immunoSEQ multiplex PCR. Of 200,000 to 300,000 clones in the sample, approximately 84% were seen once. Input material: peripheral blood. The source of these receptors is a man over 45 with acute or convalescent COVID-19. Each CDR3 is given with its conserved first and last residue. Each record gives: J gene, clone size, V gene, D gene, CDR3 DNA, CDR3 protein. A D gene is named only where the DNA matches it firmly. The size of a clone is reported for some rows only, either as once, few or many, or as a class for expanded clones.

j_gene: TRBJ1-3
abundance: -
v_gene: TRBV30
d_gene: -
CDR3nt: TGTGCCTGGAGGATTCTGGGAGCTGGAAACACCATATATTTT
CDR3aa: CAWRILGAGNTIYF

j_gene: TRBJ2-5
abundance: -
v_gene: TRBV18
d_gene: TRBD2
CDR3nt: TGTGCCAGCTCACTGGCGGGGGGGAGAGAGACCCAGTACTTC
CDR3aa: CASSLAGGRETQYF

j_gene: TRBJ2-5
abundance: -
v_gene: TRBV19
d_gene: TRBD2
CDR3nt: TGTGCCAGTAGTATAGAGTCAGGGACTAGCGGGAGTCAGACCCAGTACTTC
CDR3aa: CASSIESGTSGSQTQYF

j_gene: TRBJ1-1
abundance: -
v_gene: TRBV6-5
d_gene: TRBD1
CDR3nt: TGTGCCAGCAGGCAGGGGGATCAGAACACTGAAGCTTTCTTT
CDR3aa: CASRQGDQNTEAFF

j_gene: TRBJ2-7
abundance: -
v_gene: TRBV27
d_gene: -
CDR3nt: TGTGCCAGCAGTGGGACCGGGACTCAGTCCTACGAGCAGTACTTC
CDR3aa: CASSGTGTQSYEQYF

j_gene: TRBJ2-7
abundance: -
v_gene: TRBV3-1/TRBV3-2
d_gene: -
CDR3nt: TGTGCCAGCAGCCAAGAAGTTTCGGGTTCCGAGCAGTACTTC
CDR3aa: CASSQEVSGSEQYF

j_gene: TRBJ2-3
abundance: -
v_gene: TRBV6-5
d_gene: -
CDR3nt: TGTGCCAGCAGCGACTACACAGATACGCAGTATTTT
CDR3aa: CASSDYTDTQYF

j_gene: TRBJ1-5
abundance: few
v_gene: TRBV30
d_gene: -
CDR3nt: TGTGCCTGGAGTGTAGAGGGAGGGATGAGCAATCAGCCCCAGCATTTT
CDR3aa: CAWSVEGGMSNQPQHF

j_gene: TRBJ1-6
abundance: few
v_gene: TRBV6-5
d_gene: TRBD1
CDR3nt: TGTGCCAGCACGCCGACAGGGATTAATTCACCCCTCCACTTT
CDR3aa: CASTPTGINSPLHF

j_gene: TRBJ1-6
abundance: -
v_gene: TRBV7-3
d_gene: -
CDR3nt: TGTGCCAGCAGCTTTACCGGATGGAGGACGGAAAGGCTCGGCTCCTATAATTCACCCCTCCACTTT
CDR3aa: CASSFTGWRTERLGSYNSPLHF

j_gene: TRBJ1-2
abundance: once
v_gene: TRBV11-2
d_gene: -
CDR3nt: TGTGCCAGCAGCATTAGTACCGTTAACTATGGCTACACCTTC
CDR3aa: CASSISTVNYGYTF

j_gene: TRBJ2-6
abundance: -
v_gene: TRBV30
d_gene: -
CDR3nt: TGTGCCTGGTACTATACTGGGGGGGCCCTCTCCTCTGGGGCCAACGTCCTGACTTTC
CDR3aa: CAWYYTGGALSSGANVLTF

j_gene: TRBJ1-3
abundance: -
v_gene: TRBV29-1
d_gene: -
CDR3nt: TGCAGCGTTGTGCCCCCCCCAGGGGAGAGCTCTGGAAACACCATATATTTT
CDR3aa: CSVVPPPGESSGNTIYF

j_gene: TRBJ1-5
abundance: once
v_gene: TRBV18
d_gene: TRBD1
CDR3nt: TGTGCCAGCTCACCAGGAGGGACAGGACTCAATCAGCCCCAGCATTTT
CDR3aa: CASSPGGTGLNQPQHF

j_gene: TRBJ2-2
abundance: -
v_gene: TRBV7-9
d_gene: TRBD2
CDR3nt: TGTGCCAGTCCGAAAGGAGCGGGGGCAACCGGGGAGCTGTTTTTT
CDR3aa: CASPKGAGATGELFF

j_gene: TRBJ1-1
abundance: -
v_gene: TRBV9
d_gene: TRBD1
CDR3nt: TGTGCCAGCAGCGTTTTTGGGGACAGGGCTGGTGAAGCTTTCTTT
CDR3aa: CASSVFGDRAGEAFF

j_gene: TRBJ1-2
abundance: -
v_gene: TRBV6-5
d_gene: -
CDR3nt: TGTGCCACCCGGGGCGGGGGGCAGAACTATGGCTACACCTTC
CDR3aa: CATRGGGQNYGYTF

j_gene: TRBJ2-3
abundance: -
v_gene: TRBV7-3
d_gene: -
CDR3nt: TGTGCCAGCTCCGCTGGGCCCGACGCCCCCACAGATACGCAGTATTTT
CDR3aa: CASSAGPDAPTDTQYF

j_gene: TRBJ1-3
abundance: -
v_gene: TRBV3-1/TRBV3-2
d_gene: -
CDR3nt: TGTGCCAGCAGCCTCCGGGGAGCCTCTGGAAACACCATATATTTT
CDR3aa: CASSLRGASGNTIYF

j_gene: TRBJ1-2
abundance: -
v_gene: TRBV19
d_gene: -
CDR3nt: TGTGCCAGTAGTATACGGGGGGACTATGGCTACACCTTC
CDR3aa: CASSIRGDYGYTF

j_gene: TRBJ1-1
abundance: -
v_gene: TRBV4-1
d_gene: -
CDR3nt: TGCGCCAGCAGCCAAGGTACTGGACTACCCTACACTGAAGCTTTCTTT
CDR3aa: CASSQGTGLPYTEAFF

j_gene: TRBJ2-7
abundance: few
v_gene: TRBV10-1
d_gene: TRBD2
CDR3nt: TGCGCCAGCAGTGGCGGCCTAGCGGGAACCTACGAGCAGTACTTC
CDR3aa: CASSGGLAGTYEQYF

j_gene: TRBJ2-1
abundance: -
v_gene: TRBV5-6
d_gene: TRBD2
CDR3nt: TGTGCCAGCAGCTTGGATTCTAGCGGGAGAAAATACAATGAGCAGTTCTTC
CDR3aa: CASSLDSSGRKYNEQFF

j_gene: TRBJ1-2
abundance: -
v_gene: TRBV27
d_gene: TRBD1
CDR3nt: TGTGCCAGTGGGGACAGTGGCTATGGCTACACCTTC
CDR3aa: CASGDSGYGYTF

j_gene: TRBJ1-5
abundance: -
v_gene: TRBV7-2
d_gene: -
CDR3nt: TGTGCCAGCAGCCGGCGGGACGGAAGCAATCAGCCCCAGCATTTT
CDR3aa: CASSRRDGSNQPQHF

j_gene: TRBJ2-1
abundance: -
v_gene: TRBV7-2
d_gene: -
CDR3nt: TGTGCCAGCAGCCCCTATACCTACAATGAGCAGTTCTTC
CDR3aa: CASSPYTYNEQFF

j_gene: TRBJ2-7
abundance: -
v_gene: TRBV6-2/TRBV6-3
d_gene: TRBD1
CDR3nt: TGTGCCAGCAGTTACGGGACAGGGCCCCACGAGCAGTACTTC
CDR3aa: CASSYGTGPHEQYF

j_gene: TRBJ1-2
abundance: -
v_gene: TRBV14
d_gene: TRBD1
CDR3nt: TGTGCCAGCAGCCACGGGACAGTCTATGGCTACACCTTC
CDR3aa: CASSHGTVYGYTF

j_gene: TRBJ2-1
abundance: -
v_gene: TRBV3-1/TRBV3-2
d_gene: TRBD2
CDR3nt: TGTGCCAGCAGCCAGCCTAGCGGGTACAATGAGCAGTTCTTC
CDR3aa: CASSQPSGYNEQFF

j_gene: TRBJ1-3
abundance: -
v_gene: TRBV30
d_gene: -
CDR3nt: TGTGCCTGGAGTACTGGGACATCGGGTGGAAACACCATATATTTT
CDR3aa: CAWSTGTSGGNTIYF

j_gene: TRBJ1-2
abundance: -
v_gene: TRBV2
d_gene: TRBD1
CDR3nt: TGTGCCAGCAGTGGGACAGGGAAGGACTATGGCTACACCTTC
CDR3aa: CASSGTGKDYGYTF

j_gene: TRBJ2-7
abundance: once
v_gene: TRBV5-4
d_gene: TRBD2
CDR3nt: TGTGCCAGCAGCTTGGTAGGACTAGCGGGAGACAACTCCTACGAGCAGTACTTC
CDR3aa: CASSLVGLAGDNSYEQYF

j_gene: TRBJ2-7
abundance: once
v_gene: TRBV6-5
d_gene: -
CDR3nt: TGTGCCAGCAGAGGGACTGCACAGTCCGAGCAGTACTTC
CDR3aa: CASRGTAQSEQYF

j_gene: TRBJ1-2
abundance: -
v_gene: TRBV11-2
d_gene: -
CDR3nt: TGTGCCAGCAGCCCCGGACTGAGCAATGGCTACACCTTC
CDR3aa: CASSPGLSNGYTF

j_gene: TRBJ2-3
abundance: -
v_gene: TRBV11-2
d_gene: TRBD1
CDR3nt: TGTGCCAGCAGCTTATACGGGACAGGGAGCACAGATACGCAGTATTTT
CDR3aa: CASSLYGTGSTDTQYF

j_gene: TRBJ2-2
abundance: -
v_gene: TRBV5-1
d_gene: -
CDR3nt: TGCGCCAGCAGCTTCTCCGGGGAGCTGTTTTTT
CDR3aa: CASSFSGELFF

j_gene: TRBJ2-6
abundance: -
v_gene: TRBV4-1
d_gene: -
CDR3nt: TGCGCCAGCAGCCAAGAGGGGCCTTTC
CDR3aa: CASSQEGPF

j_gene: TRBJ2-1
abundance: few
v_gene: TRBV5-1
d_gene: -
CDR3nt: TGCGCCAGCAGCTTGAACCCGACTGCGAGCTCCTACAATGAGCAGTTCTTC
CDR3aa: CASSLNPTASSYNEQFF

j_gene: TRBJ1-5
abundance: -
v_gene: TRBV2
d_gene: -
CDR3nt: TGTGCCAGCAGTGATCATAGTCAGCCCCAGCATTTT
CDR3aa: CASSDHSQPQHF

j_gene: TRBJ2-7
abundance: few
v_gene: TRBV7-8
d_gene: -
CDR3nt: TGTGCCAGCAGCCCGGGGCAGGGGGGGCAGTACTTC
CDR3aa: CASSPGQGGQYF